In its sample, the clone carrying this T cell receptor (beta chain) was seen many times. The record originates from a study of HIV-infected patients and healthy controls. After removal of 4 bases from V and 7 bases from J, the junction contained 5 bases not matched to a gene. Germline values: CDR1 KGHDR, CDR2 SFDVKD. There are 14 residues in the CDR3. TCRdb re-derived calls from the 5' RACE reads in MiXCR, one entry per CDR3 protein. The sample includes under 70,000 distinct CDR3 sequences, roughly a fifth of them seen just once. The J gene is TRBJ1-5, the V gene TRBV24-1, with 8 bases matching TRBD1. The sequencing sample was made of CD4+ T cells from blood. The receptor was derived from a human donor in good health. CDR3 sequence: CATSDRQGRQPQHF. As DNA, the CDR3 is TGTGCCACCAGTGACCGACAGGGGAGGCAGCCCCAGCATTTT.